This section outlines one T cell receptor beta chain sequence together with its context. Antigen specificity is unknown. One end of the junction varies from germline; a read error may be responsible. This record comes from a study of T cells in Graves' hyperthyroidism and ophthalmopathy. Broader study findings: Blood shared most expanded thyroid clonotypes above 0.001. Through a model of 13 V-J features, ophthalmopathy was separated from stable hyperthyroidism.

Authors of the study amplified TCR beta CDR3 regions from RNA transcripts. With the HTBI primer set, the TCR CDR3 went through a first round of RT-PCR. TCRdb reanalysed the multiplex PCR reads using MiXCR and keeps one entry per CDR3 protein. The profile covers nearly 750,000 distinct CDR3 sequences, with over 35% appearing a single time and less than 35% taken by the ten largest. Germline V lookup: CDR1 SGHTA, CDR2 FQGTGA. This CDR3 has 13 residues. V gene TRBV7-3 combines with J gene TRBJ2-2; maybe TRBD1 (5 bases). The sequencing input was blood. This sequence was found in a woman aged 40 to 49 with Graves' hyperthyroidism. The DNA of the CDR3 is TGTGCCAGCAGTTTAAAGGGGCCCGGGGAGCTGTTTTTT. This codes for CASSLKGPGELFF.